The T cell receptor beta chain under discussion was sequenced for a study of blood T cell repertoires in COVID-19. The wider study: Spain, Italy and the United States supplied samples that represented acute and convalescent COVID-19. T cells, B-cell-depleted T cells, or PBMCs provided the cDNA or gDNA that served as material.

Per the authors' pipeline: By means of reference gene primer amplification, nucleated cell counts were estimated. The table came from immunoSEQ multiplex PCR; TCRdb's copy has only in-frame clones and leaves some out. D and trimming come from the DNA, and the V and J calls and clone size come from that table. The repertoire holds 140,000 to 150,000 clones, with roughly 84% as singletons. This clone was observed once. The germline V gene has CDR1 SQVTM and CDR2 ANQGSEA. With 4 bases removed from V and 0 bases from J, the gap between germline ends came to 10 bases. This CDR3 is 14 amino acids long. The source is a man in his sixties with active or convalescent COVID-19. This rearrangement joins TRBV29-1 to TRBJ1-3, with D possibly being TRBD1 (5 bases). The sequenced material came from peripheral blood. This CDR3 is CSVATGFSGNTIYF. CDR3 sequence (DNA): TGCAGCGTTGCTACAGGCTTCTCTGGAAACACCATATATTTT.